The clone carrying this T cell receptor beta chain was counted ten times or more. The antigen is unknown. The length of the CDR3 is 19 residues. Germline V gene sequence: CDR1 SGHKS, CDR2 YYEKEE (reference sequence). The J segment lost 7 bases and the V segment lost 3 bases, leaving 18 bases of the junction unmatched. The data belong to a study of neurological immune-mediated disorders. The method for making cDNA was 5'RACE, and it used 10-nucleotide random UMIs. Every sequencing run produced over 170 million TCR-beta sequences that came from 15-18 subjects. TCRdb passed the 5' RACE reads through MiXCR, listing each CDR3 protein once. Of tens of thousands of distinct CDR3 sequences listed, 10% to 15% were seen once; the top ten hold about 1.3%. Study-wide results and caveats: Expanded clones shared no identical CDR3 amino acid sequences across subjects, which suggested private TCR-beta repertoires in all groups.

The TCR comes from a female donor in good health. This sequence joins TRBV5-5 and TRBJ2-1; 11 bases fit TRBD2. The sample consisted of PBMCs. CDR3 coding DNA: TGTGCCAGCAGCTCCCTCTTCGCGGTAGCGGGAGGGCCCGGGAATGAGCAGTTCTTC. This sequence encodes CASSSLFAVAGGPGNEQFF.